The rows below give T cell receptor beta chains drawn from one sample of a study of blood T cell repertoires in COVID-19. The method was immunoSEQ multiplex PCR; TCRdb's version includes in-frame clones alone and lacks a portion of them. The table records about 200,000 clones, around 90% of them present only once. Sequencing was performed on peripheral blood. These receptor sequences come from a man under 40 with acute or convalescent COVID-19. Each CDR3 is given with its conserved first and last residue. Each record gives: CDR3 protein, CDR3 DNA, J gene, D gene, V gene, clone size. The D gene is left open where the match is weak. Rows give clone size only sometimes, using once, few, many, or a class for an expanded clone.

CAWSEGQGKGYTF TGTGCCTGGAGTGAAGGACAGGGTAAAGGCTACACCTTC TRBJ1-2 TRBD1 TRBV30 once
CASSSAEGTGYQETQYF TGTGCCAGCAGTTCCGCAGAGGGGACAGGGTATCAAGAGACCCAGTACTTC TRBJ2-5 TRBD1 TRBV27 NA
CASSSLNGGSETQYF TGTGCCAGCAGCTCACTTAACGGCGGATCGGAGACCCAGTACTTC TRBJ2-5 NA TRBV27 NA
CASSLQGAGGNTEAFF TGTGCCAGCAGTCTACAGGGGGCGGGTGGGAACACTGAAGCTTTCTTT TRBJ1-1 TRBD1 TRBV3-1/TRBV3-2 NA
CASAIPGEREVAAPYEQYF TGTGCCAGCGCCATACCCGGCGAGCGGGAGGTCGCCGCACCCTACGAGCAGTACTTC TRBJ2-7 TRBD2 TRBV3-1/TRBV3-2 NA
CASTDTLNTEAFF TGTGCCAGTACTGACACCTTGAACACTGAAGCTTTCTTT TRBJ1-1 NA TRBV19 NA
CASSQLGVAQETQYF TGTGCCAGCAGCCAACTCGGGGTAGCGCAAGAGACCCAGTACTTC TRBJ2-5 NA TRBV3-1/TRBV3-2 NA
CASSWRQGVPYEQYF TGTGCCAGCAGCTGGCGACAGGGGGTTCCCTACGAGCAGTACTTC TRBJ2-7 TRBD1 TRBV13 NA
CASSFGDRPNTEAFF TGTGCCAGCAGCTTTGGGGACAGACCGAACACTGAAGCTTTCTTT TRBJ1-1 TRBD1 TRBV7-2 NA
CASSAPGQIMPYNEQFF TGTGCCAGTAGTGCACCGGGACAGATAATGCCTTACAATGAGCAGTTCTTC TRBJ2-1 TRBD1 TRBV19 NA
CASSVGGSGSTDTQYF TGTGCCAGCAGCGTAGGAGGTAGCGGGAGTACAGATACGCAGTATTTT TRBJ2-3 TRBD2 TRBV9 NA
CASSGQVKEKLFF TGTGCCAGTAGTGGACAGGTGAAGGAAAAACTGTTTTTT TRBJ1-4 TRBD1 TRBV19 many
CASLRLAGGGEQFF TGTGCCAGTCTTCGACTAGCGGGAGGGGGAGAGCAGTTCTTC TRBJ2-1 TRBD2 TRBV19 NA
CASSNRQGALDEQFF TGTGCCAGCAGCAATCGACAGGGGGCGTTGGATGAGCAGTTCTTC TRBJ2-1 TRBD1 TRBV11-3 NA
CASSPGQGHPNTEAFF TGTGCCAGCAGTCCGGGACAGGGACATCCAAACACTGAAGCTTTCTTT TRBJ1-1 TRBD1 TRBV6-4 NA
CASSLREGNEQFF TGTGCCAGCAGTTTGCGGGAGGGCAATGAGCAGTTCTTC TRBJ2-1 TRBD2 TRBV27 NA
CASSPPYRTTNTEAFF TGTGCCAGCTCACCACCCTATAGGACAACGAACACTGAAGCTTTCTTT TRBJ1-1 NA TRBV18 NA
CASTTSDSYEQYF TGTGCCAGTACGACTAGCGACTCCTACGAGCAGTACTTC TRBJ2-7 TRBD2 TRBV28 NA
CASSAQVLPGHSPLHF TGTGCCAGCAGCGCCCAAGTCCTCCCTGGGCATTCACCCCTCCACTTT TRBJ1-6 NA TRBV11-2 NA
CASSNFFGYTF TGTGCCAGCAGTAACTTCTTTGGCTACACCTTC TRBJ1-2 NA TRBV27 NA
CASSQQGALGYTF TGTGCCAGCAGCCAGCAGGGGGCGCTTGGCTACACCTTC TRBJ1-2 TRBD1 TRBV4-2 NA
CAWKRQGSGNTIYF TGTGCCTGGAAGCGACAGGGGTCTGGAAACACCATATATTTT TRBJ1-3 TRBD1 TRBV30 NA
CASSSSEGTEAFF TGTGCCAGCAGTTCCTCAGAGGGCACTGAAGCTTTCTTT TRBJ1-1 NA TRBV12-3/TRBV12-4 NA
CASSQARTSGRFSYEQYF TGTGCCAGCAGCCAAGCCCGGACTAGCGGGAGATTCTCCTACGAGCAGTACTTC TRBJ2-7 TRBD2 TRBV14 NA